Below are 14 T cell receptor beta chains sequenced from a single sample in a study of blood T cell repertoires in COVID-19. The data were produced by immunoSEQ multiplex PCR, yet TCRdb's version contains in-frame clones alone and is incomplete. The sample includes 120,000 or so clones, 80% of them seen just once. Sequencing used peripheral blood. These receptors came from a human donor in a cohort sampled during active COVID-19.

The chain combines TRBV12-3 or TRBV12-4 with TRBJ2-1; TRBD2 matches 10 bases. The V and J ends lost 4 bases and 12 bases, in that order; junction bases with no gene match: 6. This CDR3 has 13 residues. CDR3 region: CASSSPLAGGQFF. In DNA, the CDR3 is TGTGCCAGCAGTTCCCCCTTAGCGGGAGGGCAGTTCTTC.

Regarding this clone: The junction departs from germline at one end; a sequencing error may be responsible. The chain carries TRBV3-1 (or the pseudogene TRBV3-2) and TRBJ2-5; no firm D call. Looked up from germline, CDR1 is LGHDT and CDR2 is YNNKEL (reference sequence). The CDR3 spans 13 residues. CDR3 loop: CASSHPGQEAQYF. CDR3 coding DNA: TGTGCCAGCAGCCACCCGGGTCAAGAGGCCCAGTACTTC.

V is TRBV6-4 and J is TRBJ2-2; D is unclear. The CDR3 contains 12 residues. Looked up from germline, CDR1 is MRHNA and CDR2 is SNTAGT. Deletions cut 3 bases from V and 7 bases from J, with 6 bases between. This CDR3 is CASSEIGGELFF. DNA of the CDR3: TGTGCCAGCAGTGAGATCGGCGGGGAGCTGTTTTTT.

The chain is built from TRBV7-9 and TRBJ2-3, with D tentatively TRBD1 (5 bases). The germline CDR1 and CDR2 sequences are SEHNR and FQNEAQ (reference sequence). The CDR3 contains 14 residues. Between the trimmed V and J ends, which lost 1 base and 2 bases, there was a span of 7 bases. The CDR3 nucleotides are TGTGCCAGCAGCTTAGACAGGACCACAGATACGCAGTATTTT. It encodes CASSLDRTTDTQYF. Full variable domain (missing parts from reference TRBV7-9 and TRBJ2-3): DTGVSQNPRHKITKRGQNVTFRCDPISEHNRLYWYRQTLGQGPEFLTYFQNEAQLEKSRLLSDRFSAERPKGSFSTLEIQRTEQGDSAMYLCASSLDRTTDTQYFGPGTRLTVL.

The V and J genes are TRBV29-1 and TRBJ2-1; TRBD1 matches at 10 bases. Germline loops: CDR1 SQVTM, CDR2 ANQGSEA. J was trimmed by 7 bases and V by 5 bases; bases with no gene match: 5. This CDR3 comprises 13 residues. The CDR3 sequence is CSVPRQGANEQFF. The CDR3 nucleotides are TGCAGCGTTCCAAGACAGGGGGCAAATGAGCAGTTCTTC.

The V call is TRBV5-1, the J call TRBJ2-7; TRBD1 matches 7 bases. Germline CDR1 and CDR2: SGHRS and YFSETQ. There are 14 residues in the CDR3. Losses at the gene ends were 0 bases for V and 5 bases for J; bases not matched to a gene: 5. CDR3 sequence reads: CASSLGQGTHEQYF. Written as DNA, the CDR3 is TGCGCCAGCAGCTTGGGACAGGGAACCCACGAGCAGTACTTC. Based on the CDR3 plus reference TRBV5-1 and TRBJ2-7, the full variable domain is KAGVTQTPRYLIKTRGQQVTLSCSPISGHRSVSWYQQTPGQGLQFLFEYFSETQRNKGNFPGRFSGRQFSNSRSEMNVSTLELGDSALYLCASSLGQGTHEQYFGPGTRLTVT.

The rearrangement joins TRBV7-9 to TRBJ1-2, with D maybe TRBD1 (6 bases). The germline gives CDR1 SEHNR, CDR2 FQNEAQ (reference sequence). This CDR3 is built from 14 residues. Deletions cut 5 bases from V and 8 bases from J, with 18 bases between. This CDR3 reads CASSPRTALSGYTF. The CDR3, as DNA: TGTGCCAGCAGCCCTCGGACAGCCCTATCCGGCTACACCTTC.

The CDR3 region is CASSQGEGSNQPQHF. As DNA, the CDR3 is TGTGCCAGCAGCCAGGGGGAGGGGAGCAATCAGCCCCAGCATTTT. This rearrangement joins TRBV16 to TRBJ1-5; D perhaps matches TRBD1 (5 bases). Trimming pared 3 bases from V and 1 base from J, leaving 10 bases between. This CDR3 has 15 residues. CDR1 and CDR2 (germline): KGHSY, FQNENV.

This rearrangement joins TRBV5-4 to TRBJ2-7, with D possibly matching TRBD1 (6 bases). The CDR3 is 15 amino acids. With 0 bases removed from V and 4 bases from J, the gap between germline ends came to 14 bases. The germline CDR1 and CDR2 sequences are SGHNT and YYREEE (reference sequence). The CDR3: CASSLGPGQQYEQYF. DNA for the CDR3: TGTGCCAGCAGCTTGGGGCCGGGACAACAATACGAGCAGTACTTC.

This rearrangement joins TRBV24-1 to TRBJ1-1; D is perhaps TRBD1 (5 bases). The CDR3 consists of 14 residues. Between the trimmed V and J ends, which lost 3 bases and 8 bases, there was a span of 15 bases. In germline, CDR1 is KGHDR, CDR2 SFDVKD. In DNA form, the CDR3 reads TGTGCCACCAGTGATCCTCTCGGGGGGGAGGAAGCTTTCTTT. Translation gives CATSDPLGGEEAFF.

The V call is TRBV7-2, the J call TRBJ1-6; possibly TRBD1 for D (6 bases). CDR3 length equals 14 residues. Germline values: CDR1 SGHTA, CDR2 FQGNSA. The V end lost 5 bases, the J end lost 9 bases, and 14 bases lay between the germline ends. CDR3 DNA: TGTGCCAGCAGCAACAGGGCCATGGGTTCACCCCTCCACTTT. Its translation is CASSNRAMGSPLHF.

The genes are TRBV21-1 and TRBJ2-3; the D call in the table, TRBD1, was not verified against the DNA. TRBV21-1 is a listed pseudogene. The CDR3 loop spans 14 amino acids. The CDR3 bases are TGTGCCAGCAACCCAGAGGGGGCGCAGGATACGCAGTATTTT. Its protein is CASNPEGAQDTQYF.

The chain couples TRBV10-3 to TRBJ2-2; 7 nucleotides match TRBD2. Germline CDR1 ENHRY, CDR2 SYGVKD. V trimming: 1 base; J trimming: 1 base; junction bases outside the gene matches: 3. This CDR3 comprises 16 residues. CDR3 nucleotides: TGTGCCATCAGTGAGTTCGGACTAGGGAACACCGGGGAGCTGTTTTTT. Amino acid sequence: CAISEFGLGNTGELFF.

The CDR3 nucleotides are TGTGCCAGCTCACGAGGACACAACACTGAAGCTTTCTTT. Amino acids: CASSRGHNTEAFF. The chain employs TRBV18 and TRBJ1-1; D perhaps matches TRBD1 (5 bases). This CDR3 comprises 13 residues. The germline V and J ends were trimmed by 4 bases and 2 bases, with 8 bases remaining between them. Per germline, CDR1 KGHSH and CDR2 LQKENI.